This T cell receptor beta chain was observed in a study of identical twins. The V gene's germline CDR1 is SGHRS and CDR2 YFSETQ. The CDR3 runs to 15 residues. V trimming: 2 bases; J trimming: 6 bases; junction bases outside the gene matches: 7. A universal primer site came from template switching; cDNA carried unique molecular identifiers. A single record per CDR3 protein comes from TCRdb applying MiXCR to the 5' RACE reads. This table has about 470,000 distinct CDR3 sequences, approximately 25% appearing once. These data also featured in a second study, about T cells expressing NK-cell markers. This second report adds: Sorted CD3+CD56-NKG2C+, CD3+CD56+NKG2C- and CD3+CD56+NKG2C+ T cells were the source of the TCR beta repertoires. Dominant NKG2C+ clonotypes were found to form about 1.0-7.5% of CD8+ T cells in 5 or 6 donors.

The clonotype comes from a woman aged 18-35 years in good health. This chain connects TRBV5-1 to TRBJ2-1; 8 positions agree with TRBD2. The sample consisted of CD4+ T cells sorted from blood. CDR3 amino acids: CASSFGRAKFNEQFF. The CDR3 DNA reads as TGCGCCAGCAGCTTCGGGAGGGCCAAGTTCAATGAGCAGTTCTTC.